This T cell receptor beta chain was captured by sequencing in a study of cytotoxic CD8 clonotypes in ibrutinib-treated CLL. Trimming removed 2 bases from V and 3 bases from J; junction bases left unmatched: 3. Germline loops: CDR1 KGHSH, CDR2 LQKENI. This CDR3 contains 14 residues. The table came from immunoSEQ multiplex PCR; TCRdb's copy has only in-frame clones and leaves some out. The sample shows around 300,000 clones, just under 80% of them seen only once. The sequence was collected from a human donor with chronic lymphocytic leukemia. The starting material was PBMCs, obtained before ibrutinib treatment. The V call is TRBV18, the J call TRBJ1-2; 7 nucleotides align to TRBD1. The CDR3 DNA reads TGTGCCAGCTCACCATACAGGGGCGACTATGGCTACACCTTC. Translating gives CASSPYRGDYGYTF.